The 13 T cell receptor beta chains reported below all come from one sample, sequenced in a study of blood T cells in healthy people across ages. Combining a sample-barcoded 5' primer with a J-beta primer mix, a second PCR ran for about 6 to 11 cycles. TCRdb redid the calling of the 5' RACE reads with MiXCR, one entry per CDR3 protein. The sample consists of about 750,000 distinct CDR3 sequences, roughly 50% of them appearing once. Sequences were obtained from blood. The receptor source for this set is a man of 80 years or more in good health.

Here the CDR3 reads CASGANPVDEQFF. DNA for the CDR3: TGTGCCAGCGGGGCAAACCCCGTAGATGAGCAGTTCTTC. This chain uses TRBV2 with TRBJ2-1; a possible D gene is TRBD1 (5 bases). This CDR3 is built from 13 residues. Trimming removed 8 bases from V and 8 bases from J, with 16 bases in between. Germline V CDR1 and CDR2: SNHLY, FYNNEI.

V and J are TRBV24-1 and TRBJ1-2, with D tentatively TRBD1 (5 bases). The CDR3 is 13 residues long. The ends were cut back, 5 bases at V and 8 bases at J, with 14 bases in the middle. Germline values: CDR1 KGHDR, CDR2 SFDVKD. DNA for the CDR3: TGTGCCACCAGTGTAGCCTTAGGGGACGGCTACACCTTC. Residues: CATSVALGDGYTF.

The genes are TRBV5-1 and TRBJ2-5; possibly TRBD1 or TRBD2 for D (5 bases each). This CDR3 is 14 amino acids long. Germline-derived CDR1 and CDR2 are SGHRS and YFSETQ. Trimming removed 0 bases at V and 5 bases at J, with 11 bases between. The chain's CDR3 is CASSLDGAAETQYF. In DNA, the CDR3 is TGCGCCAGCAGCTTGGACGGGGCGGCCGAGACCCAGTACTTC.

The chain joins TRBV20-1 to TRBJ2-1, with 7 positions matching TRBD2. Trimming cost V 3 bases and J 14 bases; bases outside gene matches: 7. Germline V lookup: CDR1 DFQATT, CDR2 SNEGSKA (reference sequence). This CDR3 spans 11 amino acids. CDR3 residues: CSASLGTTKFF. CDR3 DNA sequence: TGCAGTGCTAGTCTCGGGACTACTAAGTTCTTC.

The gene calls are TRBV7-8 and TRBJ1-2; D is possibly TRBD1 (5 bases). From germline, CDR1 is SGHVS and CDR2 FQNEAQ. This CDR3 is built from 17 residues. V lost 7 bases, J lost 6 bases, and 27 bases lay in between. The CDR3: CASTKLGTQTFSDGYTF. In nucleotides, the CDR3 is TGTGCCAGCACCAAATTGGGGACGCAAACCTTTTCGGATGGCTACACCTTC.

The chain combines TRBV6-1 with TRBJ2-6; D possibly uses TRBD1 or TRBD2 (5 bases each). CDR1 and CDR2 (germline): MNHNS, SASEGT. V shed 5 bases and J shed 0 bases, with 17 bases lying between them. The CDR3 totals 18 residues. Here the CDR3 DNA reads TGTGCCAGCAGTCTTCTGGGACGGTGGAACTCTGGGGCCAACGTCCTGACTTTC. Translating it yields CASSLLGRWNSGANVLTF.

This chain connects TRBV29-1 to TRBJ2-1; a possible D gene is TRBD2 (6 bases). Trimming removed 6 bases at V and 6 bases at J, with 24 bases between. Germline lookup yields CDR1 SQVTM and CDR2 ANQGSEA. The length of the CDR3 is 16 residues. The CDR3 DNA reads as TGCAGCGTGGGAGGACTTCCCGGGCTCCGGGTCAATGAGCAGTTCTTC. It is translated as CSVGGLPGLRVNEQFF.

Concerning this clonotype: This could be a read error, since a much larger clone is one nucleotide away. The chain is built from TRBV20-1 and TRBJ2-1, with 11 bases that match TRBD2. The DNA matches TRBJ2-7 better at its end, which makes the J call doubtful. There are 16 residues in the CDR3. The germline V gene encodes CDR1 DFQATT and CDR2 SNEGSKA (reference sequence). This chain's CDR3 is CSASQPSGGPYNEQYF. CDR3 DNA sequence: TGCAGTGCTAGCCAGCCTAGCGGGGGGCCTTACAATGAGCAGTACTTC.

The chain carries TRBV9 and TRBJ2-1; possibly TRBD1 for D (6 bases). V was pared by 0 bases and J by 9 bases, with 13 bases between. The germline V gene encodes CDR1 SGDLS and CDR2 YYNGEE. CDR3 size: 14 residues. CDR3 protein: CASSVGTESAEQFF. CDR3 in DNA: TGTGCCAGCAGCGTAGGGACAGAGTCCGCTGAGCAGTTCTTC.

This clonotype has more than one count but fewer than ten. This rearrangement joins TRBV6-1 to TRBJ1-5; perhaps TRBD1 as D (6 bases). The CDR3 spans 14 residues. Trimming stripped 8 bases from V and 2 bases from J, with 13 bases between. Per germline, CDR1 MNHNS and CDR2 SASEGT. CDR3 region: CASGPQGGNQPQHF. CDR3 coding DNA: TGTGCCAGCGGGCCACAGGGAGGCAATCAGCCCCAGCATTTT.

This clonotype turned up a few times. This sequence joins TRBV4-2 and TRBJ2-5; tentatively, D is TRBD1 (5 bases). This CDR3 comprises 16 residues. V was shortened by 5 bases and J by 2 bases, with 18 bases between the two germline ends. Germline assignment: CDR1 LGHNA and CDR2 YNFKEQ. The CDR3 loop reads CASSYTPTGKQETQYF. In DNA, the CDR3 is TGTGCCAGCAGCTATACACCCACAGGAAAACAAGAGACCCAGTACTTC.

The chain uses TRBV12-3 or TRBV12-4 and TRBJ2-4; 7 nucleotides agree with TRBD2. The closer fit of TRBJ2-7 to the DNA end suggests the J call may be wrong. CDR3 length equals 17 residues. In DNA form, the CDR3 reads TGTGCCAGCAGCCCCACCCTTACTAGCGCCTCTGCCTACGAGCAGTACTTC. Residues: CASSPTLTSASAYEQYF.

V gene TRBV21-1 combines with J gene TRBJ2-7; the table's D gene call, TRBD2, was not cross checked with the DNA. TRBV21-1 is a documented pseudogene. The CDR3 extends over 16 amino acids. CDR3 sequence: CASSDRLAGVPYEQYF. The CDR3 coding sequence is TGTGCCAGCAGCGACAGACTAGCGGGAGTACCTTACGAGCAGTACTTC.